The rows below give T cell receptor beta chains drawn from one sample of a study of CXCR3-negative and CXCR3-positive naive CD8 T cells. TCRdb reworked the 5' RACE reads into one entry per CDR3 protein, no DNA. The sample has tens of thousands of distinct CDR3 sequences. Material for sequencing was naive CXCR3- CD8+ T cells from blood. The receptors here all came from a human donor in good health. Some clones in this sample may be carry-over from other donors' samples. Both conserved end residues are part of each CDR3.

V gene,J gene,CDR3 protein
TRBV5-1,TRBJ1-2,CASSLPIGPDTSYGYTF
TRBV4-1,TRBJ2-7,CASSHAPGSSTYEQYF
TRBV3-1,TRBJ2-1,CASSQGLDDNEQFF
TRBV7-9,TRBJ2-3,CASRSVWREKADTQYF
TRBV5-1,TRBJ1-1,CASSSGDTEAFF
TRBV12-5,TRBJ2-1,CASGVHGGGFYNEQFF
TRBV7-9,TRBJ2-3,CASSSGTSTLGDTQYF
TRBV28,TRBJ2-5,CASSKRERETQYF
TRBV6-6,TRBJ2-1,CASRRGTPGDEQFF
TRBV9,TRBJ2-2,CASSVALQMNTGELFF
TRBV6-2/TRBV6-3,TRBJ1-4,CASSTNAGNEKLFF
TRBV29-1,TRBJ2-7,CSVGDPSLHEQYF
TRBV7-9,TRBJ1-1,CASSLVGGPEAFF
TRBV29-1,TRBJ2-7,CSAVGAGYEQYF
TRBV29-1,TRBJ1-2,CSVEASGYYGYTF
TRBV15,TRBJ2-7,CATSRDRAQSYEQYF
TRBV21-1,TRBJ1-5,CASPIDRAMDQPQHF
TRBV29-1,TRBJ2-5,CSVEEAGNLGETQYF
TRBV27,TRBJ1-1,CASSPDRANTEAFF
TRBV28,TRBJ2-1,CASSLFAGDSYNEQFF
TRBV9,TRBJ1-4,CASSAAPTNEKLFF
TRBV7-3,TRBJ2-2,CASSLQGTGELFF
TRBV12-3/TRBV12-4,TRBJ2-5,CASSLTFPPQETQYF
TRBV12-3/TRBV12-4,TRBJ2-3,CASSLALTDTQYF
TRBV12-3/TRBV12-4,TRBJ2-5,CASSPRQGWQTQYF
TRBV20-1,TRBJ2-7,CSARDRRTYEQYF
TRBV7-2,TRBJ2-5,CASSPWPSGGFGETQYF
TRBV13,TRBJ1-1,CASSSLEGGTEAFF
TRBV7-2,TRBJ1-1,CASSPTGWGTEAFF